Listed below are T cell receptor beta chains from one sample, sequenced in a study of blood T cell repertoires in COVID-19. TCRdb's table, derived via immunoSEQ multiplex PCR, lists solely in-frame clones and lacks some. Of 100,000 to 150,000 clones listed, about 83% are singletons. The sequencing sample was made of peripheral blood. These receptors came from a man in his fifties or sixties with acute or convalescent COVID-19. The CDR3 runs from the conserved cysteine through the conserved F or W. D genes are given only for firm matches. Where a row states a size, it is once, few, many or the class of an expanded clone; other rows omit it.

.	TRBD2	TRBV4-1	TRBJ2-7	20	CASSHRQLAGVVAGLYEQYF	TGCGCCAGCAGCCACCGACAGTTAGCGGGAGTGGTCGCGGGGCTTTACGAGCAGTACTTC
.	TRBD2	TRBV5-6	TRBJ2-3	16	CASSLGGLAVTDTQYF	TGTGCCAGCAGCTTAGGGGGACTAGCAGTAACAGATACGCAGTATTTT
few	.	TRBV5-1	TRBJ2-7	14	CASSLEGTVFEQYF	TGCGCCAGCAGCTTGGAGGGGACTGTCTTCGAGCAGTACTTC
.	.	TRBV28	TRBJ1-1	13	CASTQNRETEAFF	TGTGCCAGCACCCAAAACAGGGAGACTGAAGCTTTCTTT
.	TRBD1	TRBV28	TRBJ2-7	15	CASSSTGTGSYEQYF	TGTGCCAGCAGTTCCACCGGGACAGGGTCCTACGAGCAGTACTTC
medium-sized	.	TRBV15	TRBJ2-3	17	CATSRDSGGLGTDTQYF	TGTGCCACCAGCAGAGATTCCGGGGGTCTTGGCACAGATACGCAGTATTTT
.	TRBD2	TRBV2	TRBJ2-5	15	CASMRLAGIKETQYF	TGTGCCAGCATGAGACTAGCGGGGATAAAAGAGACCCAGTACTTC
.	TRBD2	TRBV10-2	TRBJ2-7	15	CASSAPGLAAYEQYF	TGCGCCAGCAGTGCCCCCGGACTAGCGGCCTACGAGCAGTACTTC
.	TRBD2	TRBV15	TRBJ2-3	19	CATSNRGLAEGPSTDTQYF	TGTGCCACCAGCAACAGAGGACTAGCGGAGGGGCCTAGCACAGATACGCAGTATTTT
.	.	TRBV3-1/TRBV3-2	TRBJ1-2	11	CASSQSHVYTF	TGTGCCAGCAGCCAATCCCATGTCTACACCTTC
.	.	TRBV24-1	TRBJ2-7	14	CATAGGGALDEQYF	TGTGCCACCGCCGGCGGCGGGGCTTTGGACGAGCAGTACTTC
.	TRBD2	TRBV27	TRBJ2-7	15	CASSKGTSSTYEQYF	TGTGCCAGCAGCAAAGGGACTAGTTCTACCTACGAGCAGTACTTC
.	TRBD1	TRBV11-3	TRBJ1-1	14	CASSTGQGAREAFF	TGTGCCAGCAGCACGGGACAGGGGGCGCGTGAAGCTTTCTTT
.	.	TRBV7-2	TRBJ2-1	16	CASNPLWAEDYNEQFF	TGTGCCAGCAATCCTCTGTGGGCGGAGGACTACAATGAGCAGTTCTTC
.	.	TRBV21-1	TRBJ1-3	18	CASSNRADGGVSGNTIYF	TGTGCCAGCAGCAACCGCGCGGACGGAGGAGTCTCTGGAAACACCATATATTTT
medium-sized	.	TRBV6-6	TRBJ2-1	13	CASSATVENEQFF	TGTGCCAGCAGCGCGACAGTGGAAAATGAGCAGTTCTTC
.	TRBD2	TRBV9	TRBJ2-1	20	CASSVVVPGLAGASYNEQFF	TGTGCCAGCAGCGTAGTAGTCCCCGGACTAGCGGGAGCTTCCTACAATGAGCAGTTCTTC
.	.	TRBV30	TRBJ1-1	12	CAWRQGNTEAFF	TGTGCCTGGCGGCAGGGGAACACTGAAGCTTTCTTT
.	TRBD2	TRBV11-3	TRBJ2-2	16	CASSPRAGGGTGELFF	TGTGCCAGCAGCCCCAGAGCGGGAGGGGGCACCGGGGAGCTGTTTTTT
.	.	TRBV5-6	TRBJ1-1	15	CASSLSPMPDTEAFF	TGTGCCAGCAGCTTATCGCCCATGCCGGACACTGAAGCTTTCTTT
.	TRBD1	TRBV2	TRBJ1-5	15	CASRGVAGGSQPQHF	TGTGCCAGCAGGGGGGTGGCAGGGGGAAGTCAGCCCCAGCATTTT
.	TRBD2	TRBV30	TRBJ2-7	15	CAWSRGLAGGDEQYF	TGTGCCTGGAGCCGTGGGCTAGCGGGAGGGGACGAGCAGTACTTC